These 14 T cell receptor beta chains were all obtained from the same sample, sequenced in a study of cytomegalovirus exposure and HLA in healthy donors. The table came from immunoSEQ multiplex PCR; TCRdb's copy has only in-frame clones and leaves some out. The sample lists roughly 330,000 clones; roughly 87% were seen once. The sequenced sample consisted of PBMCs. The receptors shown here come from a woman aged 30 to 39 in good health and CMV-seropositive.

The rearrangement uses TRBV28 and TRBJ2-5; D is uncertain. Trimming removed 3 bases at V and 5 bases at J, with 10 bases between. The CDR3 totals 13 residues. CDR1 MDHEN and CDR2 SYDVKM come from the germline V gene. The CDR3, as DNA: TGTGCCAGCAGTTTGGCCCTCCTGGAGACCCAGTACTTC. Protein: CASSLALLETQYF.

The V call is TRBV27, the J call TRBJ1-1; D is possibly TRBD1 (5 bases). The CDR3 contains 16 residues. The V gene's germline CDR1 is MNHEY and CDR2 SMNVEV (reference sequence). Deletions cut 3 bases from V and 1 base from J, with 15 bases between. In nucleotides, the CDR3 is TGTGCCAGCAGTTTTGACTCTGTCAGGGCGAACACTGAAGCTTTCTTT. This translates into CASSFDSVRANTEAFF.

V is TRBV6-5 and J is TRBJ2-5; a possible D gene is TRBD2 (6 bases). The CDR3 is 15 residues long. Trimming took off 6 bases at V and 3 bases at J, with 17 bases between the two ends. The germline gives CDR1 MNHEY, CDR2 SVGAGI. The CDR3 region has the DNA TGTGCCAGCAGATCGGGGACTTCAGCTAAAGAGACCCAGTACTTC. This translates into CASRSGTSAKETQYF.

The chain links TRBV27 to TRBJ2-7; the D gene is possibly TRBD2 (5 bases). Trimming left V 1 base short and J 0 bases short, with 13 bases between. Germline CDR1 reads MNHEY; CDR2 reads SMNVEV (reference sequence). CDR3 length: 16 amino acids. CDR3 sequence (DNA): TGTGCCAGCAGTTTATTCATCGGTGGGAGCTCCTACGAGCAGTACTTC. Translation: CASSLFIGGSSYEQYF.

This clone came up once. The chain links TRBV7-2 to TRBJ1-2; 7 nucleotides line up with TRBD1. CDR1 is SGHTA and CDR2 is FQGNSA in the germline V gene. This CDR3 comprises 16 residues. V was clipped by 0 bases and J by 0 bases; unmatched bases: 4. The CDR3 sequence is CASSLAQGTANYGYTF. In DNA form, the CDR3 reads TGTGCCAGCAGCTTAGCTCAAGGGACAGCTAACTATGGCTACACCTTC.

J is TRBJ2-1 and V is TRBV28; D possibly corresponds to TRBD2 (6 bases). Trimming pared 3 bases from V and 1 base from J, leaving 10 bases between. This CDR3 is 15 amino acids long. The germline V gene encodes CDR1 MDHEN and CDR2 SYDVKM. In DNA form, the CDR3 reads TGTGCCAGCAGTTTGGCGGGGATGTCCTACAATGAGCAGTTCTTC. It codes for CASSLAGMSYNEQFF. The whole variable domain, filled in from reference TRBV28 and TRBJ2-1, reads DVKVTQSSRYLVKRTGEKVFLECVQDMDHENMFWYRQDPGLGLRLIYFSYDVKMKEKGDIPEGYSVSREKKERFSLILESASTNQTSMYLCASSLAGMSYNEQFFGPGTRLTVL.

In its sample, this clone was seen a few times. The genes are TRBV7-3 and TRBJ1-1; TRBD1 aligns across 7 bases. This CDR3 has 14 amino acids. After removal of 6 bases from V and 1 base from J, the junction contained 5 bases not matched to a gene. Germline V gene lookup returns CDR1 SGHTA and CDR2 FQGTGA. CDR3 residues: CASRLDRENTEAFF. The CDR3 DNA reads as TGTGCCAGCAGACTCGACAGGGAGAACACTGAAGCTTTCTTT.

For the CDR3, the DNA is TGTGCCAGCAGTACCCGGGGGGACGAGCAGTACTTC. Translated: CASSTRGDEQYF. The gene calls are TRBV27 and TRBJ2-7, with 7 bases that match TRBD2. The J segment lost 5 bases and the V segment lost 5 bases, leaving 3 bases of the junction unmatched. Germline values: CDR1 MNHEY, CDR2 SMNVEV (reference sequence). The CDR3 has 12 residues.

This clone was detected once. The chain links TRBV30 to TRBJ2-1; D unresolved. The CDR3 is made up of 13 amino acids. The V and J ends lost 0 bases and 7 bases respectively, with 10 bases between them. Germline V gives CDR1 GTSNPN, CDR2 SVGIG (reference sequence). The CDR3 spells CAWSVLMGNEQFF. The CDR3 DNA reads TGTGCCTGGAGTGTACTTATGGGGAATGAGCAGTTCTTC.

The chain has TRBV7-6 and TRBJ2-2; 7 bases fit TRBD1. The CDR3 totals 15 residues. The germline V gene encodes CDR1 SGHVS and CDR2 FNYEAQ. Trimming removed 5 bases from V and 4 bases from J; junction bases left unmatched: 7. CDR3: CASSQRTGVTGELFF. The CDR3 DNA reads TGTGCCAGCAGCCAACGGACAGGAGTCACCGGGGAGCTGTTTTTT.

This clone occurred once. The V gene is TRBV19, the J gene TRBJ2-7; 7 nucleotides align to TRBD2. CDR3 length: 14 residues. The V gene end was trimmed by 2 bases and the J gene end by 6 bases; junction bases not matched to a gene: 7. Germline lookup yields CDR1 LNHDA and CDR2 SQIVND (reference sequence). CDR3 DNA sequence: TGTGCCAGTAGTATAAGCGGGGTCAGTGGCGAGCAGTACTTC. Its protein is CASSISGVSGEQYF.

Comment on this clone: One junction end disagrees with the germline gene, perhaps due to a read error. The V and J genes are TRBV13 and TRBJ1-2; no definite D call. The length of the CDR3 is 15 residues. Germline values: CDR1 PRHDT, CDR2 FYEKMQ (reference sequence). The CDR3 region has the DNA TGTGCCAGCAGCCTAGGGAGGACCCGAAACTATGGCTACACCTTC. Protein sequence: CASSLGRTRNYGYTF.

V usage is TRBV2 and J usage is TRBJ1-2, with 9 bases matching TRBD1. Germline assignment: CDR1 SNHLY and CDR2 FYNNEI. J lost 12 bases, V lost 6 bases, and 11 bases had no gene match. The CDR3 sequence is 13 residues long. Written as DNA, the CDR3 is TGTGCCAGCAGGACGGGACAGGGAGGGTTGAACACCTTC. Amino acids: CASRTGQGGLNTF.

The chain employs TRBV5-4 and TRBJ2-7; maybe TRBD1 (5 bases). The CDR3 has 13 residues. Germline V CDR1 and CDR2: SGHNT, YYREEE (reference sequence). With 0 bases removed from V and 3 bases from J, the gap between germline ends came to 7 bases. The CDR3 region has the DNA TGTGCCAGCAGCTTGGACAGGCTCTACGAGCAGTACTTC. Translated: CASSLDRLYEQYF.